These 15 T cell receptor beta chains were sequenced from one sample in a study of T cells after yellow fever vaccination. Using its own MiXCR run on the 5' RACE reads, TCRdb lists one record per CDR3 protein. The repertoire holds approximately 550,000 distinct CDR3 sequences, with 15% to 20% as singletons. The source material was PBMCs, sampled 15 days after the yellow fever booster vaccination. These receptors were taken from a man aged 30-40 years who received the YFV17D yellow fever vaccine.

The V gene is TRBV29-1, the J gene TRBJ2-3; weak D call: TRBD2 (5 bases). Trimming cost V 2 bases and J 0 bases, with 6 bases left between them. The CDR3 is 13 residues long. Germline CDR1 reads SQVTM; CDR2 reads ANQGSEA. The CDR3 region is CSVERGSTDTQYF. CDR3 in DNA: TGCAGCGTTGAACGGGGTAGCACAGATACGCAGTATTTT.

The rearrangement uses TRBV2 and TRBJ1-5, with D possibly TRBD1 on 5 matching bases. CDR1 SNHLY and CDR2 FYNNEI come from the germline V gene. With 4 bases removed from V and 7 bases from J, the gap between germline ends came to 11 bases. The CDR3 length is 13 residues. The CDR3 region is CASSVPGVQPQHF. In nucleotides, the CDR3 is TGTGCCAGCAGTGTGCCGGGGGTCCAGCCCCAGCATTTT.

The chain is built from TRBV7-2 and TRBJ2-7; D possibly uses TRBD1 or TRBD2 (7 bases each). Germline lookup yields CDR1 SGHTA and CDR2 FQGNSA. V dropped 3 bases and J dropped 3 bases, with 15 bases sitting between them. CDR3 length equals 15 residues. The CDR3, as DNA: TGTGCCAGCAGCTTCCTGAGCGGGACAGACTACGAGCAGTACTTC. Residues: CASSFLSGTDYEQYF. The whole variable domain, filled in from reference TRBV7-2 and TRBJ2-7, reads GAGVSQSPSNKVTEKGKDVELRCDPISGHTALYWYRQSLGQGLEFLIYFQGNSAPDKSGLPSDRFSAERTGGSVSTLTIQRTQQEDSAVYLCASSFLSGTDYEQYFGPGTRLTVT.

This clonotype was seen many times. The chain has TRBV27 and TRBJ2-1; maybe TRBD2 (6 bases). Between the trimmed V and J ends, which lost 1 base and 4 bases, there was a span of 14 bases. Germline V CDR1 and CDR2: MNHEY, SMNVEV (reference sequence). CDR3 length: 16 residues. CDR3 loop: CASSLFGRGAYNEQFF. The CDR3 region has the DNA TGTGCCAGCAGTTTATTCGGGAGAGGGGCTTACAATGAGCAGTTCTTC.

Only a few counts were recorded for this clonotype. The chain carries TRBV3-1 and TRBJ2-7, with D possibly being TRBD2 (6 bases). V was shortened by 4 bases and J by 3 bases, with 13 bases between the two germline ends. The CDR3 spans 14 residues. Germline V CDR1 and CDR2: LGHDT, YNNKEL (reference sequence). In DNA form, the CDR3 reads TGTGCCAGCAGCCTCAATGGGAGGAACTACGAGCAGTACTTC. It translates to CASSLNGRNYEQYF.

This rearrangement joins TRBV7-2 to TRBJ2-1, with 7 bases fitting TRBD2. The CDR3 sequence is 14 residues long. Germline CDR1 SGHTA, CDR2 FQGNSA. After removal of 5 bases from V and 9 bases from J, the junction contained 10 bases not matched to a gene. Written as DNA, the CDR3 is TGTGCCAGCAGCCCTGTCCCGGGGAGGGGTGAGCAGTTCTTC. It translates to CASSPVPGRGEQFF.

The rearrangement links TRBV7-2 to TRBJ2-5; D call uncertain. Trimming shortened V by 1 base and J by 5 bases, and 11 bases separated the two germline ends. Per germline, CDR1 SGHTA and CDR2 FQGNSA. The length of the CDR3 is 14 residues. The CDR3 coding sequence is TGTGCCAGCAGCTTAGGGCAGGAGAGGGAGACCCAGTACTTC. It encodes CASSLGQERETQYF.

A few counts support this clonotype. CDR3 protein: CASSPGQAFYEQYF. In nucleotides, the CDR3 is TGTGCCAGTAGCCCGGGACAGGCCTTCTACGAGCAGTACTTC. This sequence joins TRBV19 and TRBJ2-7; TRBD1 agrees at 8 bases. After removal of 6 bases from V and 3 bases from J, the junction contained 7 bases not matched to a gene. The CDR3 consists of 14 residues. Germline V gene data show CDR1 as LNHDA and CDR2 as SQIVND (reference sequence).

The chain carries TRBV5-1 and TRBJ2-3; possible D gene TRBD2, 6 bases. CDR1 SGHRS and CDR2 YFSETQ come from the germline V gene. The CDR3 is made up of 15 amino acids. V was pared by 2 bases and J by 2 bases, with 12 bases between. CDR3 in DNA: TGCGCCAGCAGCTTTGGACTACAGCACACAGATACGCAGTATTTT. Translating it yields CASSFGLQHTDTQYF.

The rearrangement uses TRBV20-1 and TRBJ2-5; 9 bases map to TRBD2. Trimming removed 5 bases from V and 5 bases from J; junction bases left unmatched: 3. Germline V gene lookup returns CDR1 DFQATT and CDR2 SNEGSKA (reference sequence). CDR3 length: 12 residues. In nucleotides, the CDR3 is TGCAGTGCTCGGACTAGCGCGGAGACCCAGTACTTC. Residues: CSARTSAETQYF.

The V call is TRBV10-3, the J call TRBJ2-7; D might be TRBD1 (5 bases). The germline V gene has CDR1 ENHRY and CDR2 SYGVKD. This CDR3 spans 13 amino acids. Trimming removed 3 bases at V and 6 bases at J, with 12 bases between. The CDR3 coding sequence is TGTGCCATCAGTGATAGGGATAGGGGCGAGCAGTACTTC. Translated, it gives CAISDRDRGEQYF.

This clonotype was counted a few times. The gene calls are TRBV5-1 and TRBJ2-3; D unresolved. The CDR3 is 17 amino acids. V lost 1 base, J lost 0 bases, and 15 bases lay in between. Per germline, CDR1 SGHRS and CDR2 YFSETQ. The CDR3 sequence: CASSLRPNSPSTDTQYF. For the CDR3, the DNA is TGCGCCAGCAGCTTGCGCCCGAATTCTCCGAGCACAGATACGCAGTATTTT.

The genes are TRBV20-1 and TRBJ2-3; 7 nucleotides match TRBD2. Losses at the gene ends were 0 bases for V and 2 bases for J; bases not matched to a gene: 8. In germline, CDR1 is DFQATT, CDR2 SNEGSKA (reference sequence). This CDR3 spans 16 amino acids. The CDR3 loop is CSARDLLGGITDTQYF. The CDR3 nucleotides are TGCAGTGCTAGAGATCTGTTGGGGGGGATCACAGATACGCAGTATTTT.

This rearrangement joins TRBV5-1 to TRBJ2-7; 11 nucleotides line up with TRBD2. V trimming: 0 bases; J trimming: 5 bases; junction bases outside the gene matches: 4. The CDR3 is made up of 15 amino acids. CDR1 and CDR2 (germline): SGHRS, YFSETQ. CDR3 residues: CASSLALAGGNEQYF. In DNA, the CDR3 is TGCGCCAGCAGCTTGGCCCTAGCGGGAGGTAACGAGCAGTACTTC.

This clonotype has just a few counts. This chain connects TRBV7-2 to TRBJ2-1; tentatively, D is TRBD2 (5 bases). Per the germline V gene, CDR1 is SGHTA and CDR2 is FQGNSA. The CDR3 extends over 13 amino acids. Trimming left V 4 bases short and J 5 bases short, with 9 bases between. The CDR3 bases are TGTGCCAGCAGCTCTACTAGACACAATGAGCAGTTCTTC. This translates into CASSSTRHNEQFF.